Below are 10 T cell receptor beta chains sequenced from a single sample in a study of cytomegalovirus exposure and HLA in healthy donors. The PCR ran on 60 Vbeta and 13 Jbeta primers. The assay was immunoSEQ multiplex PCR, and TCRdb's table has in-frame clones only and misses some. The table lists 150,000 or so clones, roughly 70% of them singletons. The material sequenced was PBMCs. All receptors come from a man younger than 45 in good health and CMV-seropositive.

The chain links TRBV6-1 to TRBJ1-1, with a weak D call TRBD1 (5 bases). CDR3 length: 14 residues. Trimming cost V 4 bases and J 4 bases, with 13 bases left between them. The germline V gene has CDR1 MNHNS and CDR2 SASEGT. The chain's CDR3 is CASSVSGGGTEAFF. Written as DNA, the CDR3 is TGTGCCAGCAGTGTATCCGGGGGTGGCACTGAAGCTTTCTTT.

This clone was picked up one time. V and J are TRBV5-4 and TRBJ2-5, with 11 bases aligning to TRBD2. The CDR3 consists of 16 residues. With V trimmed by 5 bases and J by 1 base, 7 bases remained unmatched. Germline loops: CDR1 SGHNT, CDR2 YYREEE (reference sequence). The CDR3 reads CASRGSGTSGQETQYF. The CDR3 nucleotides read TGTGCCAGCAGGGGGTCCGGGACTAGCGGCCAAGAGACCCAGTACTTC.

The chain links TRBV15 to TRBJ2-1; D gene ambiguous. The CDR3 runs to 12 residues. V was shortened by 0 bases and J by 10 bases, with 7 bases between the two germline ends. The germline CDR1 and CDR2 sequences are LNHNV and YYDKDF (reference sequence). The CDR3: CATSRDPREQFF. The CDR3 DNA reads as TGTGCCACCAGCAGAGACCCCAGGGAGCAGTTCTTC. Together with reference TRBV15 and TRBJ2-1, the CDR3 gives the full variable domain: DAMVIQNPRYQVTQFGKPVTLSCSQTLNHNVMYWYQQKSSQAPKLLFHYYDKDFNNEADTPDNFQSRRPNTSFCFLDIRSPGLGDTAMYLCATSRDPREQFFGPGTRLTVL.

V is TRBV15 and J is TRBJ2-3; 8 bases are shared with TRBD2. This CDR3 is built from 17 residues. Germline CDR1 is LNHNV and CDR2 is YYDKDF (reference sequence). V shed 3 bases, J shed 3 bases, and the junction held 11 bases outside the gene matches. CDR3 sequence reads: CATSSTLSGGLTDTQYF. CDR3 DNA: TGTGCCACCAGCAGTACCCTTTCGGGAGGGCTGACAGATACGCAGTATTTT. The full variable domain, rest sourced from reference TRBV15 and TRBJ2-3, is DAMVIQNPRYQVTQFGKPVTLSCSQTLNHNVMYWYQQKSSQAPKLLFHYYDKDFNNEADTPDNFQSRRPNTSFCFLDIRSPGLGDTAMYLCATSSTLSGGLTDTQYFGPGTRLTVL.

The chain uses TRBV5-1 and TRBJ2-1; 7 bases map to TRBD2. Trimming at V came to 2 bases and at J to 5 bases, leaving 7 bases not matched to a gene. Germline CDR1 reads SGHRS; CDR2 reads YFSETQ. CDR3 length: 15 residues. The CDR3 coding sequence is TGCGCCAGCAGCTTAGCGGGAAGCCCAGACAATGAGCAGTTCTTC. Translating it yields CASSLAGSPDNEQFF.

The rearrangement links TRBV29-1 to TRBJ2-2, with 13 bases aligning to TRBD2. Germline lookup yields CDR1 SQVTM and CDR2 ANQGSEA. The CDR3 runs to 16 residues. The ends lost 4 bases at V and 2 bases at J; junction bases unmatched: 4. Here the CDR3 DNA reads TGCAGCGTTGTAACTAGCGGGAGGGACAACACCGGGGAGCTGTTTTTT. The encoded protein is CSVVTSGRDNTGELFF.

This sequence joins TRBV27 and TRBJ1-6, with TRBD1 identical over 10 bases. This CDR3 is built from 15 residues. Germline V gene lookup returns CDR1 MNHEY and CDR2 SMNVEV (reference sequence). Unmatched junction bases numbered 6, after V lost 4 bases and J lost 9 bases. The CDR3 protein is CASSSSTGGGSPLHF. In DNA, the CDR3 is TGTGCCAGCAGTTCGTCGACAGGGGGCGGTTCACCCCTCCACTTT.

V usage is TRBV4-1 and J usage is TRBJ2-7, with D hard to call. Germline V lookup: CDR1 MGHRA, CDR2 YSYEKL. This CDR3 region has 17 residues. The germline V and J ends were trimmed by 1 base and 4 bases, with 20 bases remaining between them. The CDR3 coding sequence is TGCGCCAGCAGCCAAGGATCAGGCAACAGTCTCACTTACGAGCAGTACTTC. Translating gives CASSQGSGNSLTYEQYF.

This chain joins TRBV5-1 and TRBJ2-5, with TRBD2 matching 11 bases. Germline CDR1 reads SGHRS; CDR2 reads YFSETQ. This CDR3 contains 16 residues. With 6 bases clipped from V and 4 bases from J, the junction kept 11 bases outside the gene matches. The CDR3 is CASTQAVLAGVETQYF. The CDR3 coding sequence is TGCGCCAGCACTCAGGCGGTACTAGCGGGAGTAGAGACCCAGTACTTC.

This chain links TRBV27 with TRBJ1-5, with D perhaps TRBD1 (6 bases). CDR3 size: 13 residues. V was trimmed by 6 bases and J by 6 bases, leaving 12 bases between them. Germline V gene sequence: CDR1 MNHEY, CDR2 SMNVEV (reference sequence). DNA for the CDR3: TGTGCCAGCAGCCAAGGACAGTTTCAGCCCCAGCATTTT. It is translated as CASSQGQFQPQHF.